The present entry profiles one TCR beta chain with its context. This receptor's antigen is unknown. No base qualities exist here, and no much larger clone lies one base off it. TCRbeta CDR3 regions were amplified from genomic DNA using the immunoSEQ Assay, a bias-controlled multiplex PCR. The paper's data handling went like this. The number of nucleated cells in each sample was estimated by amplification of reference gene primers within the assay. To quantify the absolute abundance of each unique TCRbeta CDR3 rearrangement, sequence reads were collapsed and filtered. For each sample, productive Simpson clonality was calculated as the square root of Simpson's diversity index across productive rearrangements. In TCRdb, the immuneACCESS table is reduced to in-frame sequences with V and J assigned. These tables do not hold every clone; where another copy was compared, an unresolved V gene accounts for under half, and the others remain unexplained. V, J and clone size are taken as reported in that table, and D and trimming were inferred from the DNA itself. The sample yields roughly 140,000 clones; 75% to 85% were counted once. Less than 5% of the sample rests with the top ten.

This entry belongs to a study of blood T cell repertoires in COVID-19 (dated by TCRdb to the early 2020s). Turning to the overall study: Collaborator samples came from the United States, Italy and Spain and covered acute and convalescent phases of COVID-19. The prospective study material was composed of cDNA or gDNA derived from T cells, B-cell-depleted T cells, or PBMCs. Where HLA class I and class II types were available, the types were taken from metadata supplied by the sample provider, not from assay-based typing. The samples were drawn from the first 160 participants of the ongoing ImmuneRACE study and from 950 to 1,500 subjects provided by 6 global collaborators. Nearly every sample came with metadata listing a de-identified subject ID, COVID-19 status, age in years and sex. Deeply sampled blood TCRbeta repertoires from subjects exposed to, actively infected with, or recovered from COVID-19 were included in the dataset. The repertoires were released in a freely available public database meant as a resource for research on the immune response to SARS-CoV-2.

Looking up the germline V gene yields CDR1 MNHEY and CDR2 SVGAGI. From the cysteine through the phenylalanine, the CDR3 covers 12 amino acids. Only the CDR3 portion is preserved as DNA: 36 bases, with reading frame beginning at the first base. Trimming at the junction amounts to 6 bases on V and 7 bases on J, and the germline ends lie 10 bases apart. Each collaborating institution followed its own protocols to collect whole blood in K2EDTA tubes. For TCRbeta analysis, collaborators shipped samples as frozen whole blood, isolated PBMCs, or DNA extracted from either of those sample types. The study at large found these results: How much clinical and demographic metadata was included differed by source and by participant, and the metadata was provided uncurated.

The origin of this receptor is a woman of 80 years or more with acute or convalescent COVID-19. The rearrangement combines TRBV6-5 with TRBJ2-1; the D gene is perhaps TRBD1, from 6 matching bases. Sequencing was performed on peripheral blood. The CDR3 region has the sequence CASRTTGNEQFF. The base sequence is TGTGCCAGCAGAACCACAGGGAATGAGCAGTTCTTC.